These 29 T cell receptor beta chains were sequenced from one sample in a study of cytomegalovirus exposure and HLA in healthy donors (dated by TCRdb to the late 2010s). Libraries were built with the immunoSEQ multiplex PCR assay. A mixture of 60 forward primers for TCR Vbeta segments and 13 reverse primers for TCR Jbeta segments was used in the multiplex PCR. The clones in this table, taken by TCRdb from immuneACCESS, are in-frame only. Not every clone is retained; where verified, under half of the shortfall comes from an unresolved V gene, and the cause of the rest is unknown. The data table for this sample lists around 46,000 clones. Of the sample, less than 1.2% falls within the top ten clones. The sequencing input was PBMCs. Receptor source: a woman between 40 and 55 years old in good health and CMV-seronegative.

The V call is TRBV5-1, the J call TRBJ2-2, with TRBD2 as a possible D gene (5 bases). The CDR3 extends over 16 amino acids. CDR1 and CDR2 from the germline V gene are SGHRS and YFSETQ. The ends were cut back, 0 bases at V and 5 bases at J, with 14 bases in the middle. The CDR3 DNA follows: TGCGCCAGCAGCTTGGCCATTTTGACTATGACCGGGGAGCTGTTTTTT. Its translation: CASSLAILTMTGELFF.

The chain combines TRBV10-3 with TRBJ2-7; tentative D call: TRBD2 (6 bases). Trimming cost V 8 bases and J 3 bases, with 11 bases left between them. This CDR3 is 12 amino acids long. From germline, CDR1 is ENHRY and CDR2 SYGVKD. The CDR3 DNA is TGTGCCATCGGGGGGACTCTCTACGAGCAGTACTTC. Translating gives CAIGGTLYEQYF.

The chain couples TRBV7-3 to TRBJ2-1; 8 bases fit TRBD1. Germline values: CDR1 SGHTA, CDR2 FQGTGA. Losses at the gene ends were 5 bases for V and 8 bases for J; bases not matched to a gene: 8. The CDR3 sequence is 14 residues long. The CDR3 loop is CASSPGQGRDEQFF. As DNA, the CDR3 is TGTGCCAGCAGCCCAGGACAGGGAAGGGATGAGCAGTTCTTC.

The genes are TRBV9 and TRBJ1-2; D perhaps matches TRBD1 (5 bases). Between the trimmed V and J ends, which lost 0 bases and 3 bases, there was a span of 9 bases. This CDR3 is 14 amino acids long. In germline, CDR1 is SGDLS, CDR2 YYNGEE. CDR3 DNA sequence: TGTGCCAGCAGCGTAGGCGGAGGGGACTATGGCTACACCTTC. It is translated as CASSVGGGDYGYTF.

The gene calls are TRBV28 and TRBJ2-7, with 7 bases aligning to TRBD1. From germline, CDR1 is MDHEN and CDR2 SYDVKM. The CDR3 has 15 amino acids. The trim removed 6 bases at V and 4 bases at J, leaving 12 bases unmatched. In DNA form, the CDR3 reads TGTGCCAGCAGAATCTCCGGGACAGAATTGTACGAGCAGTACTTC. Its protein is CASRISGTELYEQYF.

The chain uses TRBV5-1 and TRBJ2-3; the match to TRBD1 covers 9 bases. Unmatched junction bases numbered 6, after V lost 3 bases and J lost 4 bases. Germline lookup yields CDR1 SGHRS and CDR2 YFSETQ. There are 15 residues in the CDR3. The CDR3 region has the DNA TGCGCCAGCAGCTCACGGGGACAGGGAGCAGATACGCAGTATTTT. The encoded protein is CASSSRGQGADTQYF.

This rearrangement joins TRBV6-1 to TRBJ2-7, with D perhaps matching TRBD2 (6 bases). The V end was cut by 6 bases, the J end by 4 bases, with 10 bases between. CDR1 is MNHNS and CDR2 is SASEGT in the germline V gene. The CDR3 consists of 12 residues. This chain's CDR3 is CASSPGVYEQYF. DNA of the CDR3: TGTGCCAGCAGCCCGGGGGTTTACGAGCAGTACTTC.

V usage is TRBV4-1 and J usage is TRBJ2-7, with D possibly matching TRBD1 (6 bases). V lost 2 bases and J 1 base, leaving 12 bases between the germline ends. Germline CDR1 and CDR2: MGHRA and YSYEKL. This CDR3 is 15 amino acids long. The DNA of the CDR3 is TGCGCCAGCAGCCAATCACAAAGGGGGTCCTACGAGCAGTACTTC. This sequence encodes CASSQSQRGSYEQYF.

The chain employs TRBV5-1 and TRBJ2-7, with 12 bases matching TRBD1. Germline CDR1 SGHRS, CDR2 YFSETQ. V was clipped by 1 base and J by 6 bases; unmatched bases: 5. The CDR3 is 15 amino acids. The DNA for the CDR3 is TGCGCCAGCAGCTTGCAGGGGACAGGGGGCGCCGAGCAGTACTTC. It is translated as CASSLQGTGGAEQYF.

The rearrangement uses TRBV5-1 and TRBJ1-1; no firm D call. Germline lookup yields CDR1 SGHRS and CDR2 YFSETQ. The length of the CDR3 is 12 residues. Trimming removed 2 bases at V and 1 base at J, with 3 bases between. The CDR3 loop reads CASSFRNTEAFF. In DNA, the CDR3 is TGCGCCAGCAGCTTTCGGAACACTGAAGCTTTCTTT.

The CDR3 DNA sequence: TGTGCCAGCAGTTACTCTAAGCGCGGCAATCAGCCCCAGCATTTT. Translated: CASSYSKRGNQPQHF. The chain is built from TRBV6-5 and TRBJ1-5; D unclear. CDR3 length: 15 amino acids. Trimming took 0 bases from V and 2 from J, leaving 8 bases between them. Germline V lookup: CDR1 MNHEY, CDR2 SVGAGI.

The chain recombines TRBV29-1 with TRBJ2-1; D uncertain. This CDR3 is built from 17 residues. CDR1 is SQVTM and CDR2 is ANQGSEA in the germline V gene. V lost 2 bases to trimming and J lost 6 bases, with 23 bases between them. The chain's CDR3 is CSVEFVGGRSTGNEQFF. The CDR3 DNA sequence: TGCAGCGTTGAATTCGTCGGTGGGCGTTCAACCGGCAATGAGCAGTTCTTC.

V gene TRBV19 combines with J gene TRBJ2-1; 8 bases are a match to TRBD2. Germline V gene sequence: CDR1 LNHDA, CDR2 SQIVND (reference sequence). The V segment lost 4 bases and the J segment 2 bases; nucleotides outside the gene matches: 7. The CDR3 is 16 amino acids. Written as DNA, the CDR3 is TGTGCCAGTAGTACCCCCAAAGCGGGAGCCTACAATGAGCAGTTCTTC. It translates to CASSTPKAGAYNEQFF.

This chain uses TRBV6-9 with TRBJ1-6; 7 nucleotides line up with TRBD1. The junction had 7 bases not matched to a gene; V was cut back by 4 bases and J by 7 bases. This CDR3 is built from 15 residues. Per germline, CDR1 MNHGY and CDR2 SVAAGI. The CDR3 coding sequence is TGTGCCAGCAGTTTACGACAGGGAGCAAATTCACCCCTCCACTTT. It yields the protein CASSLRQGANSPLHF.

The chain has TRBV6-5 and TRBJ1-5; 9 positions agree with TRBD1. V trimming: 6 bases; J trimming: 3 bases; junction bases outside the gene matches: 3. This CDR3 has 14 residues. Germline CDR1 is MNHEY and CDR2 is SVGAGI. The CDR3 DNA sequence: TGTGCCAGCAGGGGACAGGGATACAATCAGCCCCAGCATTTT. It yields the protein CASRGQGYNQPQHF.

The chain recombines TRBV18 with TRBJ1-2; D is perhaps TRBD1 (6 bases). The germline V and J ends were trimmed by 2 bases and 2 bases, with 27 bases remaining between them. This CDR3 spans 20 amino acids. Germline values: CDR1 KGHSH, CDR2 LQKENI. The CDR3 DNA reads TGTGCCAGCTCACCATTCCAAGAGAATTTAAGGACAGCGCTAAACTATGGCTACACCTTC. Its protein product is CASSPFQENLRTALNYGYTF.

The chain uses TRBV7-9 and TRBJ2-7, with D perhaps TRBD1 (6 bases). V lost 6 bases and J 2 bases, leaving 17 bases between the germline ends. The CDR3 extends over 15 amino acids. CDR1 and CDR2 from the germline V gene are SEHNR and FQNEAQ (reference sequence). DNA of the CDR3: TGTGCCAGCAGTACAGGGCCAGAAACTACCTACGAGCAGTACTTC. Amino acids: CASSTGPETTYEQYF.

This chain uses TRBV27 with TRBJ2-3, with 11 bases that match TRBD2. The trim removed 6 bases at V and 3 bases at J, leaving 2 bases unmatched. Germline V gene sequence: CDR1 MNHEY, CDR2 SMNVEV (reference sequence). The CDR3 is made up of 14 amino acids. This CDR3 reads CASSLAGGTDTQYF. As DNA, the CDR3 is TGTGCCAGCAGCTTAGCGGGAGGGACAGATACGCAGTATTTT.

The chain joins TRBV6-5 to TRBJ2-7; TRBD2 matches 9 bases. This CDR3 spans 15 amino acids. Germline V gives CDR1 MNHEY, CDR2 SVGAGI. V lost 4 bases and J lost 10; bases outside the gene matches: 14. The CDR3 protein is CASSSLAGTAYGQYF. CDR3 in DNA: TGTGCCAGCAGTTCTCTAGCGGGGACTGCCTACGGTCAGTACTTC.

To note about this clone: The junction does not match germline at one end; this may be a read error. V is TRBV20-1 and J is TRBJ2-5; D uncertain. The CDR3 contains 11 residues. Germline V gene sequence: CDR1 DFQATT, CDR2 SNEGSKA (reference sequence). CDR3 loop: CSAGASEIQYF. The CDR3 bases are TGCAGTGCTGGTGCTTCCGAGATCCAGTACTTC.

The DNA of the CDR3 is TGTGCCAGCAGTGACCATACAGGGGGCTATGGCTACACCTTC. Amino acids: CASSDHTGGYGYTF. The gene calls are TRBV6-1 and TRBJ1-2; 8 bases map to TRBD1. Germline trimming cut 3 bases from V and 4 bases from J; bases unmatched to any gene: 4. The CDR3 is 14 amino acids. Looked up from germline, CDR1 is MNHNS and CDR2 is SASEGT.

Here the CDR3 reads CASSQQGTNEKLFF. CDR3 sequence (DNA): TGCGCCAGCAGCCAACAGGGCACTAATGAAAAACTGTTTTTT. The chain carries TRBV4-1 and TRBJ1-4; D may be TRBD1 (5 bases). V lost 2 bases and J 2 bases, leaving 6 bases between the germline ends. Germline CDR1 reads MGHRA; CDR2 reads YSYEKL. This CDR3 comprises 14 residues.

V and J are TRBV6-1 and TRBJ1-5, with 9 bases identical to TRBD1. This CDR3 has 15 amino acids. Germline trimming cut 2 bases from V and 5 bases from J; bases unmatched to any gene: 4. The V gene's germline CDR1 is MNHNS and CDR2 SASEGT. The CDR3: CASSEHTGGDQPQHF. The CDR3 DNA reads as TGTGCCAGCAGTGAACATACAGGGGGCGATCAGCCCCAGCATTTT.

The chain has TRBV5-1 and TRBJ1-3, with 8 nucleotides matching TRBD1. The CDR3 is made up of 15 amino acids. V dropped 4 bases and J dropped 2; count of bases not matched to a gene: 5. Germline lookup yields CDR1 SGHRS and CDR2 YFSETQ. For the CDR3, the DNA is TGCGCCAGCAGCCTCCAGACAGGGGCTGGAAACACCATATATTTT. Protein: CASSLQTGAGNTIYF.

The chain joins TRBV5-5 to TRBJ2-5; a weak D match, TRBD2 (6 bases). V was trimmed by 3 bases and J by 1 base, leaving 16 bases between them. This CDR3 is built from 16 residues. The germline V gene encodes CDR1 SGHKS and CDR2 YYEKEE (reference sequence). CDR3 sequence reads: CASSWGDTRGQETQYF. CDR3 in DNA: TGTGCCAGCAGCTGGGGTGACACGCGGGGCCAAGAGACCCAGTACTTC. The full variable domain, in which reference TRBV5-5 and TRBJ2-5 provide the parts outside the CDR3, is DAGVTQSPTHLIKTRGQQVTLRCSPISGHKSVSWYQQVLGQGPQFIFQYYEKEERGRGNFPDRFSARQFPNYSSELNVNALLLGDSALYLCASSWGDTRGQETQYFGPGTRLLVL.

The chain is built from TRBV6-5 and TRBJ2-7; 7 bases are shared with TRBD1. The CDR3 spans 12 residues. Looked up from germline, CDR1 is MNHEY and CDR2 is SVGAGI. Trimming at V came to 6 bases and at J to 4 bases, leaving 3 bases not matched to a gene. The CDR3 loop is CASSRQGYEQYF. The CDR3 DNA sequence: TGTGCCAGCAGCAGACAGGGATACGAGCAGTACTTC.

The chain uses TRBV6-5 and TRBJ2-2; TRBD1 agrees at 8 bases. The CDR3 has 16 residues. V was clipped by 2 bases and J by 5 bases; unmatched bases: 7. Looked up from germline, CDR1 is MNHEY and CDR2 is SVGAGI. The CDR3 region has the DNA TGTGCCAGCAGTTACAACCGGGACAGGTCTACCGGGGAGCTGTTTTTT. This codes for CASSYNRDRSTGELFF.

As for this clone: The same CDR3 can be traced to other DNA sequences in this sample. The chain recombines TRBV30 with TRBJ2-3; D possibly corresponds to TRBD2 (6 bases). The CDR3 has 16 residues. CDR1 is GTSNPN and CDR2 is SVGIG in the germline V gene (reference sequence). The V end lost 0 bases, the J end lost 4 bases, and 17 bases lay between the germline ends. DNA for the CDR3: TGTGCCTGGAGTGTAGGAGCGGGTGGTTTCGCAGATACGCAGTATTTT. This encodes CAWSVGAGGFADTQYF.

The rearrangement joins TRBV15 to TRBJ2-5; the D gene is possibly TRBD2 (5 bases). V lost 4 bases, J lost 3 bases, and 9 bases lay in between. CDR1 is LNHNV, CDR2 YYDKDF, per germline (reference sequence). The CDR3 totals 13 residues. As DNA, the CDR3 is TGTGCCACCAGCATGTGGCGGGAAGAGACCCAGTACTTC. Its protein product is CATSMWREETQYF.